This T cell receptor (beta chain) was sequenced during a study of OX40 agonist ivuxolimab in advanced cancers. Overall study context: Patients took ivuxolimab, an agonistic anti-OX40 (CD134) antibody. Overall study findings and caveats: At doses 0.1 to 3.0 mg/kg, CD4+ and CD8+ clones expanded.

Turning to this clone: Its antigen is as yet unknown.

Trimming removed 4 bases from V and 0 bases from J, with 12 bases in between. Germline-derived CDR1 and CDR2 are SEHNR and FQNEAQ (reference sequence). This CDR3 comprises 16 residues. Using immunoSEQ multiplex PCR, the repertoire was profiled, and TCRdb retains in-frame clones only, with some absent. The sample lists about 40,000 clones, around 90% occurring once. This TCR was recovered from an adult with an advanced solid tumor such as melanoma, head and neck, liver or kidney cancer. J is TRBJ1-4 and V is TRBV7-9; tentative D call: TRBD1 (5 bases). The material was CD4+ or CD8+ T cells sorted from blood, obtained in a trial of the OX40 agonist ivuxolimab. CDR3 in amino acids: CASSSYPGATNEKLFF. The CDR3 DNA reads TGTGCCAGCAGCTCCTACCCGGGGGCAACTAATGAAAAACTGTTTTTT.